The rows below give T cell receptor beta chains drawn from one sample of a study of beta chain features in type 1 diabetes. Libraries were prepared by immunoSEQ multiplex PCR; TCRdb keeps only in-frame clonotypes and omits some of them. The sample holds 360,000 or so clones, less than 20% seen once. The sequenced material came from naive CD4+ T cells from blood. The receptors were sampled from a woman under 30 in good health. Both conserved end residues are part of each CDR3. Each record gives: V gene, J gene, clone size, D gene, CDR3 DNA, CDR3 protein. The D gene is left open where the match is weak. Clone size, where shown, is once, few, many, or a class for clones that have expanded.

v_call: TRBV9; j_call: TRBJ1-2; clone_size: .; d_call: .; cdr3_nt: TGTGCCAGCAGCGTAGGGGCAGGGGACTATGGCTACACCTTC; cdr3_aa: CASSVGAGDYGYTF
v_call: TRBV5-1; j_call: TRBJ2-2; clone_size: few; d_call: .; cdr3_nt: TGCGCCAGCAGCCCACCTCAGGGGAGCACCGGGGAGCTGTTTTTT; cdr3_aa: CASSPPQGSTGELFF
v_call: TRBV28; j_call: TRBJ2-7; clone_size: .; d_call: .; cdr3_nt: TGTGCCAGCAGGGACACCCTATCCCACGAGCAGTACTTC; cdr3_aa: CASRDTLSHEQYF
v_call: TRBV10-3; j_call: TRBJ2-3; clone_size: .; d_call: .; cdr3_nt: TGTGCCATCGCCCGCGGAGGCGGGAGCACAGATACGCAGTATTTT; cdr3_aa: CAIARGGGSTDTQYF
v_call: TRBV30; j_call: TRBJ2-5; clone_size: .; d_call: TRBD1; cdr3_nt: TGTGCCTGGAGTGTACGTGGACAGGGGGCCAAGGAGACCCAGTACTTC; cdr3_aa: CAWSVRGQGAKETQYF
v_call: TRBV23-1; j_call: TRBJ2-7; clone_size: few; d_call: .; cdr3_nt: TGCGCCAGCAGTCAATCGGGGCTTGGGACAAGAACCTACGAGCAGTACTTC; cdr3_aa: CASSQSGLGTRTYEQYF
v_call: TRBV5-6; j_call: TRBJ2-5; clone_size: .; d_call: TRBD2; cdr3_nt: TGTGCCAGCAACGGGGGGGCGCAGGGGACCCAGTACTTC; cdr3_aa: CASNGGAQGTQYF
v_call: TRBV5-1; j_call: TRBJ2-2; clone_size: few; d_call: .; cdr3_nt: TGCGCCAGCAGCCCCCTGGCCGGGGCCGGGGAGCTGTTTTTT; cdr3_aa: CASSPLAGAGELFF
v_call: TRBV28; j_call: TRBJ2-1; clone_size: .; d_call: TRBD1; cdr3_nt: TGTGCCAGCACTCGTCCGGGACAGGGTTTCTATGAGCAGTTCTTC; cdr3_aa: CASTRPGQGFYEQFF
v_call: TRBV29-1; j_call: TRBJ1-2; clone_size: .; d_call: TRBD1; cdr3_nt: TGCAGCGTTGAGAGGGACAGGGGAGGCTACACCTTC; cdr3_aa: CSVERDRGGYTF
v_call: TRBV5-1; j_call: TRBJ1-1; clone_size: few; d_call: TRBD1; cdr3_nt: TGCGCCAGCAGCCAAGACAGGGTGGGCACTGAAGCTTTCTTT; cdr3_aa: CASSQDRVGTEAFF
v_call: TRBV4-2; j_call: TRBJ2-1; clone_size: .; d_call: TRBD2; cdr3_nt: TGTGCCAGCAGCCAAGATCGGCTAGCGGGGGGGTACAATGAGCAGTTCTTC; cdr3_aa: CASSQDRLAGGYNEQFF
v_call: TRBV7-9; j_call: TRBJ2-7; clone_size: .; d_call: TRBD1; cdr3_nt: TGTGCCAGCAGCTTTTATCGGGGACAGGCCTACGAGCAGTACTTC; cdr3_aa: CASSFYRGQAYEQYF
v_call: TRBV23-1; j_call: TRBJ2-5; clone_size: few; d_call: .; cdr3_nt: TGCGCCAGCAGTCAATCGCGCGCCGGGGAGACCCAGTACTTC; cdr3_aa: CASSQSRAGETQYF
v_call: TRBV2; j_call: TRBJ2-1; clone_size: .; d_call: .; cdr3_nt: TGTGCCTTCAGCCCCCACCGTGAGGCTAATGAGCAGTTCTTC; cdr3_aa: CAFSPHREANEQFF
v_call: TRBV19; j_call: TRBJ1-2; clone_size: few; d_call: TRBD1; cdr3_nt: TGTGCCAGTAGGAAACAGGGGGCCGGCTATGGCTACACCTTC; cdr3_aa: CASRKQGAGYGYTF
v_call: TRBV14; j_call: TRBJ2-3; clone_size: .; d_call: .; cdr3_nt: TGTGCCAGCAGCCAAGAGGGCTTGAGGGTCCGGGGCACAGATACGCAGTATTTT; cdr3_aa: CASSQEGLRVRGTDTQYF
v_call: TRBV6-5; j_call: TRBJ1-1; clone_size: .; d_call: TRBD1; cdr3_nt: TGTGCCAGCAACAAGGACAGGGCTAGTGAAGCTTTCTTT; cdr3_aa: CASNKDRASEAFF
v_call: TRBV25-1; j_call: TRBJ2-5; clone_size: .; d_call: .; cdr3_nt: TGTGCCAGCAGTGTGCAGGGTTTGGAAGAGACCCAGTACTTC; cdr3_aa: CASSVQGLEETQYF
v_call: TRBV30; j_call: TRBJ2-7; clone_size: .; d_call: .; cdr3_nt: TGTGCCTGGAATCCTAGCATCAGGCCCTACGAGCAGTACTTC; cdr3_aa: CAWNPSIRPYEQYF